This T cell receptor (beta chain) was recovered during a study of post-analysis software for immune sequencing data. This clonotype has just a few counts. Its target is not known. Study-level findings and limits: People with multiple sclerosis had a significantly lower normalized Chao1 diversity than controls did. In patients, TRBV5-6, TRBV5-1 and TRBV20-1 belonged to roughly five TRBV segments found more frequently than in controls.

Losses at the gene ends were 4 bases for V and 2 bases for J; bases not matched to a gene: 7. The CDR3 loop spans 15 amino acids. Researchers reported that TCR beta cDNA libraries carried unique molecular identifiers. Using its own MiXCR run on the PCR reads, TCRdb lists one record per CDR3 protein. The table has hundreds of thousands of distinct CDR3 sequences, approximately 60% seen once. This TCR derives from a girl aged 2 to 9 with multiple sclerosis. The sequenced material came from blood. The chain carries TRBV12-3 or TRBV12-4 and TRBJ2-5; 7 nucleotides line up with TRBD1. CDR3 sequence reads: CASSSLTGRQETQYF. CDR3 nucleotide sequence: TGTGCCAGCAGTTCGCTGACAGGGCGACAAGAGACCCAGTACTTC.